This is a list of T cell receptor beta chains from one sample in a study of T cell repertoires in cytomegalovirus infection. TCRdb re-called the reads with MiXCR, one entry per CDR3 protein. The sample includes 680,000 or so distinct CDR3 sequences, approximately 34% seen only once; the top ten take around 3%. Source material: PBMCs. Every receptor here comes from a human donor in good health (CMV status not recorded). Some clones in this sample may be carry-over from other donors' samples. Each CDR3 is given with its conserved first and last residue. The D gene is left open where the match is weak. Clone size, where shown, is once, few, many, or a class for clones that have expanded.

TRBJ2-2	-	-	TRBV27	CATRTDYTGELFF	TGTGCCACCAGGACTGATTACACCGGGGAGCTGTTTTTT
TRBJ2-2	-	-	TRBV28	CASPPRGQGVTGELFF	TGTGCCAGCCCCCCGCGAGGGCAGGGTGTAACCGGGGAGCTGTTTTTT
TRBJ1-1	-	-	TRBV19	CASSISGRRTEAFF	TGTGCCAGTAGTATCAGCGGGAGGAGGACTGAAGCTTTCTTT
TRBJ1-2	-	TRBD1	TRBV20-1	CRPSDRGGYTF	TGCAGACCGAGCGACAGGGGCGGCTACACCTTC
TRBJ1-2	-	-	TRBV28	CASSIAGGGGYTF	TGTGCCAGCAGTATAGCAGGCGGTGGTGGCTACACCTTC
TRBJ2-1	few	-	TRBV3-1	CASSQRARLHNEQFF	TGTGCCAGCAGCCAAAGGGCTAGACTACACAATGAGCAGTTCTTC
TRBJ2-1	few	-	TRBV7-9	CASSDSSGNEQFF	TGTGCCAGCAGCGACTCTTCCGGGAATGAGCAGTTCTTC
TRBJ2-1	-	TRBD2	TRBV7-2	CASSPPAGGNEQFF	TGTGCCAGCAGCCCCCCGGCCGGGGGGAATGAGCAGTTCTTC
TRBJ1-5	few	-	TRBV20-1	CSATRRVRQWNQPQHF	TGCAGTGCAACTAGGCGGGTCAGACAGTGGAATCAGCCCCAGCATTTT
TRBJ2-5	few	TRBD2	TRBV7-2	CASSKSGRGKTQYF	TGTGCCAGCAGCAAGAGCGGGAGGGGTAAGACCCAGTACTTC
TRBJ2-2	few	TRBD1	TRBV5-1	CASSPDRATGELFF	TGCGCCAGCAGCCCGGACAGGGCCACCGGGGAGCTGTTTTTT
TRBJ2-5	many	TRBD1	TRBV7-6	CASSPLQGAKETQYF	TGTGCCAGCAGCCCGTTACAGGGGGCAAAGGAGACCCAGTACTTC
TRBJ1-2	-	-	TRBV12-3/TRBV12-4	CASSLLYYGYTF	TGTGCCAGCAGCCTCTTATACTATGGCTACACCTTC
TRBJ2-1	few	TRBD2	TRBV12-3/TRBV12-4	CASRELAGGRQNEQFF	TGTGCCAGCAGAGAACTAGCGGGGGGGCGGCAGAATGAGCAGTTCTTC
TRBJ1-1	-	-	TRBV7-6	CARTGGDVTEAFF	TGTGCCAGGACGGGAGGGGACGTCACTGAAGCTTTCTTT
TRBJ1-2	-	TRBD1	TRBV15	CATSRDNGQGPYGYTF	TGTGCCACCAGCAGAGATAATGGACAGGGCCCCTATGGCTACACCTTC
TRBJ2-7	-	TRBD2	TRBV12-3/TRBV12-4	CASSSDSEREGPYEQYF	TGTGCCAGCAGTTCGGACTCGGAGCGGGAGGGACCATACGAGCAGTACTTC
TRBJ2-2	-	TRBD1	TRBV10-3	CAISDRTGGRTGELFF	TGTGCCATCAGTGACCGGACAGGGGGCAGGACCGGGGAGCTGTTTTTT
TRBJ2-7	-	-	TRBV5-6	CASSFNRVHLREQYF	TGTGCCAGCAGCTTTAACAGGGTCCACCTCCGCGAGCAGTACTTC
TRBJ1-2	few	-	TRBV7-6	CASSLPLGRFHF	TGTGCCAGCAGCTTACCCCTCGGTCGATTCCACTTC
TRBJ2-7	many	-	TRBV7-8	CASSLAAENYEQYF	TGTGCCAGCAGCTTAGCGGCGGAAAACTACGAGCAGTACTTC
TRBJ1-5	many	-	TRBV28	CASEGSEVAQPQHF	TGTGCCAGCGAAGGGAGTGAGGTCGCTCAGCCCCAGCATTTT
TRBJ2-7	once	-	TRBV20-1	CSASGAFYEQYF	TGCAGTGCTAGTGGGGCCTTCTACGAGCAGTACTTC
TRBJ1-5	-	TRBD1	TRBV18	CASSPPEGQGNQPQHF	TGTGCCAGCTCACCACCGGAGGGACAGGGGAATCAGCCCCAGCATTTT
TRBJ1-5	-	TRBD1	TRBV28	CASSFLWVGRGADSNQPQHF	TGTGCCAGCAGTTTTCTATGGGTGGGCAGGGGGGCTGATAGCAATCAGCCCCAGCATTTT
TRBJ1-5	few	-	TRBV28	CASSSGTKRNQPQHF	TGTGCCAGCAGTTCCGGGACAAAGCGAAATCAGCCCCAGCATTTT
TRBJ2-1	-	TRBD1	TRBV7-6	CASSLYWDRDYNEQFF	TGTGCCAGCAGCCTATACTGGGACAGGGATTACAATGAGCAGTTCTTC
TRBJ1-6	-	-	TRBV4-2	CASSQDPGPLDSSPLHF	TGTGCCAGCAGCCAAGATCCGGGACCCCTAGACAGTTCACCCCTCCACTTT
TRBJ2-5	-	-	TRBV4-2	CASSQKTDQSGTQYF	TGTGCCAGCAGCCAAAAGACAGACCAGTCGGGGACCCAGTACTTC
TRBJ2-3	-	-	TRBV20-1	CSARVRRDRQTSTDTQYF	TGCAGTGCTAGAGTCCGCCGGGACCGGCAAACGAGCACAGATACGCAGTATTTT
TRBJ2-3	-	TRBD1	TRBV14	CASSELIGTAVRRDTQYF	TGTGCCAGCAGCGAGCTGATTGGGACAGCGGTGCGCAGGGATACGCAGTATTTT
TRBJ2-3	-	-	TRBV7-6	CASSLFSQPSTDTQYF	TGTGCCAGCAGCCTCTTTAGCCAACCTAGCACAGATACGCAGTATTTT
TRBJ1-1	-	-	TRBV6-8	CASSYIRPLGTEAFF	TGTGCCAGCAGTTATATACGGCCCTTAGGCACTGAAGCTTTCTTT
TRBJ1-5	-	-	TRBV28	CASSLQVGNRHDRFNQPQHF	TGTGCCAGCAGTTTGCAGGTTGGGAACCGACATGACAGGTTTAATCAGCCCCAGCATTTT
TRBJ2-7	-	-	TRBV7-2	CASSLSTSAAYEQYF	TGTGCCAGCAGCTTATCCACCAGTGCAGCCTACGAGCAGTACTTC
TRBJ2-5	-	TRBD2	TRBV12-3/TRBV12-4	CASSPSGRVGVLGQETQYF	TGTGCCAGCAGTCCAAGCGGGAGAGTTGGGGTCTTGGGGCAAGAGACCCAGTACTTC
TRBJ2-7	-	-	TRBV10-2	CASSGTALAAYEQYF	TGCGCCAGCAGTGGGACGGCGCTGGCAGCCTACGAGCAGTACTTC
TRBJ1-1	-	TRBD1	TRBV19	CASSSGTGWTEAFF	TGTGCCAGTAGTTCCGGGACAGGGTGGACTGAAGCTTTCTTT
TRBJ1-6	many	-	TRBV7-2	CASSAQGSYNSPLHF	TGTGCCAGCAGCGCGCAGGGCTCCTATAATTCACCCCTCCACTTT
TRBJ1-2	-	TRBD1	TRBV19	CASSTRQGRRLGYTF	TGTGCCAGTAGTACAAGACAGGGGAGGCGCCTTGGCTACACCTTC
TRBJ2-3	-	-	TRBV15	CATSRDDTQYF	TGTGCCACCAGCAGAGATGATACGCAGTATTTT
TRBJ2-1	-	TRBD2	TRBV6-6	CASSPQNGLADNEQFF	TGTGCCAGCAGTCCACAAAACGGACTAGCGGACAATGAGCAGTTCTTC
TRBJ2-7	-	-	TRBV28	CASSPEVPYEQYF	TGTGCCAGCAGTCCCGAGGTCCCCTACGAGCAGTACTTC
TRBJ2-1	-	-	TRBV14	CASSQGEAGSGWDNEQFF	TGTGCCAGCAGCCAAGGGGAGGCAGGGAGTGGATGGGACAATGAGCAGTTCTTC
TRBJ1-1	few	-	TRBV7-6	CASSLMKGFGDTEAFF	TGTGCCAGCAGCTTAATGAAAGGGTTCGGCGACACTGAAGCTTTCTTT
TRBJ2-2	few	-	TRBV7-3	CASSSEVLRNTGELFF	TGTGCCAGCAGCTCCGAAGTCCTTAGGAACACCGGGGAGCTGTTTTTT
TRBJ1-5	-	-	TRBV20-1	CSSSLRGSGNQPQHF	TGCAGTTCTTCCCTTCGGGGGTCGGGAAATCAGCCCCAGCATTTT
TRBJ2-3	many	TRBD2	TRBV7-2	CASSLPAWAGGTDTQYF	TGTGCCAGCAGCCTCCCGGCTTGGGCGGGGGGCACAGATACGCAGTATTTT
TRBJ2-3	many	-	TRBV12-3/TRBV12-4	CASSFLDTQYF	TGTGCCAGCAGCTTCTTGGATACGCAGTATTTT
TRBJ1-1	-	TRBD1	TRBV4-1	CASSQSGGGQGALGDAFF	TGCGCCAGCAGCCAGTCGGGTGGGGGACAGGGGGCGTTAGGAGACGCTTTCTTT
TRBJ2-7	-	-	TRBV2	CATTPGRSQKQYF	TGTGCCACCACGCCCGGACGGAGCCAAAAGCAGTACTTC
TRBJ1-2	-	-	TRBV6-1	CASSVPGAEYGYTF	TGTGCCAGCAGTGTACCGGGGGCGGAGTATGGCTACACCTTC
TRBJ1-4	few	-	TRBV7-6	CASSLRGGDEKLFF	TGTGCCAGCAGCTTAAGAGGGGGGGACGAAAAACTGTTTTTT